This T cell receptor beta chain was sequenced in a study of shared clonotypes between healthy human individuals (dated by TCRdb to 2018 to 2020). Background for the entire study: Three men and a couple of women, aged 18 to 49 years, made up the cohort. For each donor, CD4 naive and CD4 memory were each given three plates, CD8 naive was given two plates, and CD8 memory was given one plate. To estimate repertoire size and how much clonotypes are shared between individuals, the study performed deep sequencing of blood TCR repertoires from roughly five healthy adults. Each donor's leukapheresis produced roughly between roughly 0.85 and 9.5 billion PBMCs. To increase sequencing depth and limit assay-specific biases, TCR repertoire library preparation and sequencing were carried out by different laboratories using diverse techniques. Beyond this particular receptor, the publication reports: Naive subsets generally had larger estimated clonotype richness than memory subsets. Compared with non-shared clonotypes, the clonotypes found in all four sorted-subset donors had higher generation probabilities. Sharing across several donors was observed for around 5% of naive CD4, over 3% of naive CD8, over 2% of memory CD4, and around 0.4% of memory CD8 clonotypes. Only blood was sampled, and tissue TCR repertoires likely differ from those in blood. Rarefaction of sorted-subset datasets indicated incomplete sequencing despite the large sequencing depth. Because the study included only a small number of donors, the genetic and exposure-history diversity represented was limited. Based on pairwise subsampling, the degree of clonotype sharing among donors was expected to be affected by sequencing depth.

Donors were healthy HIV-negative adults with no recently reported acute infections or vaccinations. Every donor was a Caucasian adult living in Nashville, Tennessee, USA. CD4+ T cells were enriched by magnetic negative selection, after which naive cells were positively selected on CD45RA and the negative fraction was taken as the memory subset. Blood was obtained by leukapheresis, after which PBMCs were separated by Ficoll-Histopaque density gradient centrifugation and cryopreserved in liquid nitrogen vapor phase. Purity and quantity of every magnetically sorted T cell population were checked by analytical flow cytometry. Genomic DNA was isolated from every sorted fraction and measured by UV absorbance on a Nanodrop 2000c. Using the deep immunoSEQ assay, multiplex PCR amplified TCR CDR3 regions from genomic DNA. Extracted genomic DNA from each cell subset was distributed evenly across all wells of several immunoSEQ 96-well plates, and each plate was treated as a replicate. For sorted subsets, each replicate PCR was loaded with 200 ng genomic DNA, equivalent to about 30,000 T cell genomes. The purified libraries were quantified using a Qubit 3.0 fluorometer, sized with a Bioanalyzer 2100, and then quantified again using the KAPA Library Quantification kit. Each immunoSEQ 96-well plate was sequenced on its own single-read 150-cycle Illumina NextSeq 550 flow cell. In the paper's pipeline: Because the immunoSEQ output included only junctional sequences and no quality scores, the filtering could not be the same as the filtering used for full-length reads. Sequences were annotated with PyIR, a Python wrapper for IgBLAST v1.9, and V/J genes and CDR3 were assigned using IMGT germline references. Reads were filtered out if the reads had weak V/J assignments (E-value above 1e-6), no CDR3, stop codons, out-of-frame junctions, or ambiguous translated residues. A V3J clonotype was defined by an identical inferred V gene, J gene, and CDR3 amino acid sequence. The percentage overlap between two repertoires was calculated by dividing the number of shared unique clonotypes by the size of the smaller repertoire. RTK rarefaction, the Chao1 estimator, and Recon v2.1 estimates of unobserved clonotypes were used to assess repertoire richness. For all TCRbeta clonotypes obtained by the gDNA method from a handful of donors, generation probabilities were computed with OLGA. Not all clones reach the TCRdb copy of this immuneACCESS table, which keeps in-frame sequences only. Checked studies attribute under half of the gap to unresolved V genes and leave the rest unexplained. V and J calls and clone size come straight from that table; D and trimming were deduced from the DNA. The sample data list millions of clones, and more than 80% of these were observed just once. About 0.39% of the sample is taken by the ten largest.

A single count supports this clone. The antigen it recognizes is unknown. Base-call qualities are not available, and no considerably larger clone is one nucleotide away. The germline ends are 6 bases apart after V is trimmed by 3 bases and J by 0 bases. The CDR3, cysteine through phenylalanine, is 15 amino acids long. Of all the DNA, just the CDR3 is kept, 45 bases in frame from base 1. Taken from the germline V gene, the CDR1 and CDR2 loops are KGHSH and LQKENI. In this chain, TRBV18 is recombined with TRBJ2-6; the D gene remains uncertain. The sequenced sample was naive CD4+ T cells from PBMCs. The cell subset or site tag for this specimen amounts to: CD45RA+ positively selected. This clonotype was sampled from a man younger than 30 in good health. Some clones in this sample may be carry-over from other donors' samples. The nucleotide sequence is TGTGCCAGCTCACCCAGCCTCTCTGGGGCCAACGTCCTGACTTTC. Its protein product is CASSPSLSGANVLTF.